This T cell receptor beta chain was observed in a study of PD-1 blockade in classical Hodgkin lymphoma. This CDR3 comprises 13 residues. CDR1 and CDR2 (germline): LNHDA, SQIVND (reference sequence). V was trimmed by 6 bases and J by 4 bases, leaving 10 bases between them. By sample fraction, this clone is medium-sized. Every one of the patients relapsed after autologous stem cell transplantation (brentuximab vedotin exposure was variable). Only in-frame clones appear in the TCRdb table, and some are missing; sequencing was by immunoSEQ multiplex PCR. This sample yields about 17,000 clones, of which about 66% are seen a single time; roughly 8% belongs to the top ten.

This receptor was obtained from a human donor with classical Hodgkin lymphoma. Material: peripheral blood mononuclear cells (PBMCs), obtained before the second cycle of nivolumab. This rearrangement joins TRBV19 to TRBJ2-1; no firm D call. CDR3: CASRGGSYNEQFF. For the CDR3, the DNA is TGTGCCAGTAGGGGCGGCAGTTACAATGAGCAGTTCTTC.